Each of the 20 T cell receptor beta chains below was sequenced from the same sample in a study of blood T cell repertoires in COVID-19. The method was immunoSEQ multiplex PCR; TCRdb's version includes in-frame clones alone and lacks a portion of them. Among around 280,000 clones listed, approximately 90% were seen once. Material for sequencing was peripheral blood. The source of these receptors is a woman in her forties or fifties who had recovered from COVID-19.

This chain's CDR3 is CASSLGSGVITYEQYF. In DNA form, the CDR3 reads TGCGCCAGCAGCTTGGGCAGCGGGGTCATAACCTACGAGCAGTACTTC. V gene TRBV5-1 combines with J gene TRBJ2-7, with 7 positions matching TRBD2. This CDR3 has 16 amino acids. V shed 0 bases, J shed 2 bases, and the junction held 8 bases outside the gene matches. Germline V lookup: CDR1 SGHRS, CDR2 YFSETQ.

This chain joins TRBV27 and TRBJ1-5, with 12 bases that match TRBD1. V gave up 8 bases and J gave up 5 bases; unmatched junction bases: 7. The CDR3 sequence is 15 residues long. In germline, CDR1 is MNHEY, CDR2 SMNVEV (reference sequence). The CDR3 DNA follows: TGTGCCAGCGCCTCCGGGACAGGGGGCTATCAGCCCCAGCATTTT. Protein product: CASASGTGGYQPQHF.

The CDR3 sequence is CASSIGGTGMNTEAFF. As DNA, the CDR3 is TGTGCCAGTAGTATAGGCGGGACAGGAATGAACACTGAAGCTTTCTTT. This sequence joins TRBV19 and TRBJ1-1; 8 nucleotides agree with TRBD1. This CDR3 spans 16 amino acids. Germline loops: CDR1 LNHDA, CDR2 SQIVND (reference sequence). The J segment lost 0 bases and the V segment lost 1 base, leaving 4 bases of the junction unmatched. The complete variable domain, with remaining parts taken from reference TRBV19 and TRBJ1-1, reads DGGITQSPKYLFRKEGQNVTLSCEQNLNHDAMYWYRQDPGQGLRLIYYSQIVNDFQKGDIAEGYSVSREKKESFPLTVTSAQKNPTAFYLCASSIGGTGMNTEAFFGQGTRLTVV.

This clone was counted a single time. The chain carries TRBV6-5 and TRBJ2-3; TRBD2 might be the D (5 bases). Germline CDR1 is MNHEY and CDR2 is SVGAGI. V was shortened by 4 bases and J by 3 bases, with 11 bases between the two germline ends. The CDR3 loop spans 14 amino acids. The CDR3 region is CASSFAPGTDTQYF. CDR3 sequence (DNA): TGTGCCAGCAGTTTCGCGCCGGGAACAGATACGCAGTATTTT.

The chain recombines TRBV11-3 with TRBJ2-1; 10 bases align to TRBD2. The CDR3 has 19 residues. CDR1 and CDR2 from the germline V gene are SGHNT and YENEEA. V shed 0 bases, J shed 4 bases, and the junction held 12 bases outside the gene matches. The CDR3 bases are TGTGCCAGCAGCTTAGATAGCAAGCGGGGGGGCCGCAAGTACAATGAGCAGTTCTTC. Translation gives CASSLDSKRGGRKYNEQFF.

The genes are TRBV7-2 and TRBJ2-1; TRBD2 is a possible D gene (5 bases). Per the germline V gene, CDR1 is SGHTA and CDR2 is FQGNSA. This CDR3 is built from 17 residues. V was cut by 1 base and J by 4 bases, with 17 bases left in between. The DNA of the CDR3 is TGTGCCAGCAGCTTAGTACTGGTACGGGAAATTTACAATGAGCAGTTCTTC. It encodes CASSLVLVREIYNEQFF. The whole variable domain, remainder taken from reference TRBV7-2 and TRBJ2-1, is GAGVSQSPSNKVTEKGKDVELRCDPISGHTALYWYRQSLGQGLEFLIYFQGNSAPDKSGLPSDRFSAERTGGSVSTLTIQRTQQEDSAVYLCASSLVLVREIYNEQFFGPGTRLTVL.

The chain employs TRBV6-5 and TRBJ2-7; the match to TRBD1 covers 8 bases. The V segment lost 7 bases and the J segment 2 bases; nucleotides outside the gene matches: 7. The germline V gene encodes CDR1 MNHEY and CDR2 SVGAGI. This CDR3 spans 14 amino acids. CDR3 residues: CASIADRAPYEQYF. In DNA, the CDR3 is TGTGCCAGCATCGCGGACAGGGCCCCCTACGAGCAGTACTTC.

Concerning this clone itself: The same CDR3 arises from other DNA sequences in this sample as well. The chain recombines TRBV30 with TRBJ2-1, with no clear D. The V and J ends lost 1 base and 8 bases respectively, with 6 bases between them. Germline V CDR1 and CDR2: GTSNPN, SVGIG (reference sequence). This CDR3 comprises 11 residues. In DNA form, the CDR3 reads TGTGCCTGGAGTGCTCGGGATGAGCAGTTCTTC. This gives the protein CAWSARDEQFF.

CDR3 sequence (DNA): TGTGCCAGCAGTTCAACAGCTAATTCACCCCTCCACTTT. Its protein product is CASSSTANSPLHF. The chain links TRBV6-5 to TRBJ1-6; D unresolved. The CDR3 contains 13 residues. The germline gives CDR1 MNHEY, CDR2 SVGAGI. The V end was cut by 4 bases, the J end by 6 bases, with 7 bases between.

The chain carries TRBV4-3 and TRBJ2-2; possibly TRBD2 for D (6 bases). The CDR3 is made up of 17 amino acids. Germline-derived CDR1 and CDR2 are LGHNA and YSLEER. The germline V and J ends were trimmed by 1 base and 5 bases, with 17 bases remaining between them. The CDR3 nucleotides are TGCGCCAGCAGCCAAGTGGGGGGTGGACTGGGGACCGGGGAGCTGTTTTTT. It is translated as CASSQVGGGLGTGELFF.

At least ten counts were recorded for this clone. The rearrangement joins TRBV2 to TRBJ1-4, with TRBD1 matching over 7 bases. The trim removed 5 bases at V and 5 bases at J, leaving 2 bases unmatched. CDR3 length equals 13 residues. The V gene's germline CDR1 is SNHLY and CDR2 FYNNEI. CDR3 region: CASSRDRNEKLFF. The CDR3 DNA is TGTGCCAGCAGTAGGGACAGAAATGAAAAACTGTTTTTT.

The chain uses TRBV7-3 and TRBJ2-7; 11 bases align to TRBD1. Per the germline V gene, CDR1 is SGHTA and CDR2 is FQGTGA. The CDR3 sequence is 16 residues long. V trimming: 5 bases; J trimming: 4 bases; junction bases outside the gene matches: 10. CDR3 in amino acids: CASSPQRTGGRYEQYF. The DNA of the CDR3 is TGTGCCAGCAGCCCCCAAAGGACAGGGGGCCGATACGAGCAGTACTTC.

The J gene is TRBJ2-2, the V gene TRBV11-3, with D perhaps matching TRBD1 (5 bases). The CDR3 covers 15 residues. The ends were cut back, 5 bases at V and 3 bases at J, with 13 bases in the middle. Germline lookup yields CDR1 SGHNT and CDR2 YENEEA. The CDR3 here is CASSPSLTDTGELFF. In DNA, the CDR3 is TGTGCCAGCAGCCCTAGTTTGACAGACACCGGGGAGCTGTTTTTT.

The CDR3 protein is CASSVGQKKNYGYTF. The CDR3 region has the DNA TGTGCCAGCAGCGTAGGACAGAAAAAGAACTATGGCTACACCTTC. This chain links TRBV5-5 with TRBJ1-2; tentatively, D is TRBD1 (6 bases). The CDR3 is 15 residues long. The V gene's germline CDR1 is SGHKS and CDR2 YYEKEE (reference sequence). V shed 4 bases and J shed 2 bases, with 15 bases lying between them.

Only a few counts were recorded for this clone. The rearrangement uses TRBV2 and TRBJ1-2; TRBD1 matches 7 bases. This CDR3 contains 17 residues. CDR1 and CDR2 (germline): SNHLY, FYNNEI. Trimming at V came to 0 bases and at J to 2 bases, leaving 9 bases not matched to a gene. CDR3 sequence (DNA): TGTGCCAGCAGTGAAGCGCTTAGGGACAGAATCAACTATGGCTACACCTTC. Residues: CASSEALRDRINYGYTF. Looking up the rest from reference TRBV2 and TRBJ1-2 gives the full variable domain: EPEVTQTPSHQVTQMGQEVILRCVPISNHLYFYWYRQILGQKVEFLVSFYNNEISEKSEIFDDQFSVERPDGSNFTLKIRSTKLEDSAMYFCASSEALRDRINYGYTFGSGTRLTVV.

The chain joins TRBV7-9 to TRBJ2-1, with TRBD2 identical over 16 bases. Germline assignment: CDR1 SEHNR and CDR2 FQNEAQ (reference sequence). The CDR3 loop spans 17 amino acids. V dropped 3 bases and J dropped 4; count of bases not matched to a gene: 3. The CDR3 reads CASSLGTSGRDYNEQFF. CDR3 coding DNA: TGTGCCAGCAGCTTGGGGACTAGCGGGAGGGATTACAATGAGCAGTTCTTC.

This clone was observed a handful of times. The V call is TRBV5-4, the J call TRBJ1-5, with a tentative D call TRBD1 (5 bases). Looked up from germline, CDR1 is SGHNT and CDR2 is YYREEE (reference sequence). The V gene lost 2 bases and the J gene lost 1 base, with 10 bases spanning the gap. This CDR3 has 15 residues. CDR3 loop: CASSFNGQSNQPQHF. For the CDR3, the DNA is TGTGCCAGCAGCTTTAACGGACAAAGCAATCAGCCCCAGCATTTT.

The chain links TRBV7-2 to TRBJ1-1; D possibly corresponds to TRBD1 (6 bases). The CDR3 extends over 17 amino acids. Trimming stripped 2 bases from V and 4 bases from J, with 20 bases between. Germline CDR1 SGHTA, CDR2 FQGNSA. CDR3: CASSLTPTWGGRTEAFF. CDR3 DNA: TGTGCCAGCAGCTTAACCCCGACCTGGGGGGGGCGCACTGAAGCTTTCTTT.

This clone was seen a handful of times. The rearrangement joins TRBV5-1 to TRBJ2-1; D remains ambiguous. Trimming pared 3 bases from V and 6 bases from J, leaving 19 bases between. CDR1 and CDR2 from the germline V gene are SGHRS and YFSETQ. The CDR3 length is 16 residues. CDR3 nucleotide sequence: TGCGCCAGCAGCTACTCTCTCGTCCGACACCGCAATGAGCAGTTCTTC. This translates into CASSYSLVRHRNEQFF.

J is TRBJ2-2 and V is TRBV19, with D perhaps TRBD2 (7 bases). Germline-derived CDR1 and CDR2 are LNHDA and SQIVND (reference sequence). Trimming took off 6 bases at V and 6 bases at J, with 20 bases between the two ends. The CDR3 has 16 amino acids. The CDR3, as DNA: TGTGCCAGTAGCCGGCCGGTGGGGGGGCGATCCGGGGAGCTGTTTTTT. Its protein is CASSRPVGGRSGELFF.